Given below is one T cell receptor beta chain in context. Its antigen has not been determined. No base qualities exist here, and no much larger clone lies one base off it. The ViraFEST assay stimulated PBMC with viral peptide pools and then used TCR sequencing to identify antigen-specific CD4+ T cell clonotypes by expansion. After about 9 days of culture, CD4+ T cells were isolated with the EasySep CD4+ T cell isolation kit. PCR-confirmed SARS-CoV-2 infection had occurred in convalescent patients between March and December 2020, before the Alpha, Beta and Delta variants emerged in the United States. Each well held fewer than 2.5 million PBMC cultured in IMDM containing around 5% human AB serum, roughly 9.6 IU/ml IL-2 and gentamicin, along with 8 to 10 ug/ml peptides. An HIV-1 Nef peptide pool served as the negative control culture condition. On days 3 and 7, half of the culture medium was replaced with fresh IL-2-containing medium. Unless otherwise noted, each peptide stimulation condition was cultured in triplicate wells. PBMC were separated from whole blood using Ficoll-Paque Plus gradient centrifugation and were then either cryopreserved at -140C or used fresh. The QIAamp micro DNA kit was used to extract genomic DNA from the cultured CD4+ T cells.

The trim is 4 bases for V and 6 bases for J, with a gap of 22 bases between the germline ends. From a lookup of the germline V gene (reference sequence), CDR1 and CDR2 are SEHNR and FQNEAQ. From cysteine to phenylalanine, the CDR3 is 17 amino acids long. The CDR3 DNA has 51 bases and is translated from base 1. The protocol used for the library was the immunoSEQ multiplex PCR assay. TCR beta CDR3 sequencing was performed on DNA from the cultured, isolated CD4+ T cells. Concerning the study's data processing: Non-productive TCR sequences were removed and reads were trimmed to the CDR3 region, keeping CDR3s of at least 7 amino acids. Antigen-specific clonotypes were identified using the MANAFEST web app by comparison of expansion in peptide wells against reference cultures. To count as positive, a clone had to show expansion at FDR<0.05 compared with the reference and with all other wells, an odds ratio above 5, and a frequency above 0.1% in two replicate wells. Clonotypes significantly expanded in SARS-CoV-2 spike wells and in at least one common cold coronavirus spike condition were defined as cross-reactive. Levenshtein distance calculated with the stringdist R package was used to assess CDR3 similarity, and unrooted trees were constructed with ape in R 3.6.1. TCRdb carries this immuneACCESS record with in-frame sequences only. Its versions omit some clonotypes, under half of them owing to an unresolved V gene in the studies checked, with the rest unexplained. V, J and clone size derive from that table, while D and trimming were established from the DNA sequence. The sample table shows more than 45,000 clones, and more than 75% are seen once. The ten largest make up 4.5% to 5.5% of the sample.

The data belong to a study of vaccination effects on CD4 cells after COVID-19 (dated by TCRdb to between 2021 and 2022). In the study overall: Each participant received two doses of an mRNA SARS-CoV-2 vaccine, either BNT162b2 or mRNA-1273. The study compared SARS-CoV-2 spike-specific CD4+ TCR repertoires before and after mRNA vaccination in COVID-19 convalescent patients and infection-naive vaccine recipients. The Oncomine TCR Beta short-read assay on an Illumina iSeq 100 was used to sequence cultures from other donors in the study. The full study included some eleven COVID-19 convalescent patients and several SARS-CoV-2-naive healthy vaccine recipients. Pre-vaccine samples from a couple of convalescent patients were drawn 16 days and one week before the first dose, 142 and 148 days after COVID-19 diagnosis. Summary of the overall study and its limitations: In convalescent patients, the post-vaccine spike-reactive repertoire was composed mainly of new vaccine-induced clones that were largely distinct from infection-induced clones. At late post-vaccination timepoints, both infection-induced and vaccine-induced clones showed marked clonal contraction, consistent with waning T cell responses. Only a small number of convalescent patients were included, and no early post-infection timepoints were available, which limited the study.

The TCR originated in a human donor who had a prior SARS-CoV-2 infection. The sequencing here drew on CD4+ T cells from PBMCs cultured with HIV peptides, taken before COVID-19 vaccination. The sample's cell subset or site label, in plain terms: HIV-1 Nef peptide pool negative control/reference culture. The rearranged chain carries TRBV7-9 and TRBJ2-1; TRBD1 is a possible D gene, resting on 5 matching bases. The CDR3 region reads CASSSLQDPWTSNEQFF. The DNA reads TGTGCCAGCAGCTCATTACAGGACCCATGGACGAGCAATGAGCAGTTCTTC.